This entry lists 5 T cell receptor beta chains sequenced from one sample in a study of blood T cells in healthy people across ages. Sample-barcoded 5' priming and a J-beta primer mix drove a second PCR of roughly 6 to 12 cycles. TCRdb fed the 5' RACE reads into MiXCR, producing one record per CDR3 protein. The data contain roughly 900,000 distinct CDR3 sequences, roughly 50% of them singletons. Sequenced input: blood. The origin of the receptors is a man aged 25-45 years in good health.

The chain recombines TRBV20-1 with TRBJ2-7, with D perhaps TRBD1 or TRBD2 (5 bases each). Germline loops: CDR1 DFQATT, CDR2 SNEGSKA (reference sequence). This CDR3 has 14 residues. With 1 base removed from V and 3 bases from J, the gap between germline ends came to 13 bases. The CDR3 nucleotides read TGCAGTGCTAGAGCCCACGGGGCTGGCTACGAGCAGTACTTC. This sequence encodes CSARAHGAGYEQYF.

This clonotype was picked up many times. V usage is TRBV20-1 and J usage is TRBJ2-1; TRBD2 is a possible D gene (5 bases). From germline, CDR1 is DFQATT and CDR2 SNEGSKA (reference sequence). The CDR3 is 14 amino acids. V was clipped by 3 bases and J by 0 bases, with 9 bases between them. The chain's CDR3 is CSASEGSSYNEQFF. CDR3 nucleotide sequence: TGCAGTGCTAGCGAGGGAAGCTCCTACAATGAGCAGTTCTTC.

This rearrangement joins TRBV7-2 to TRBJ1-5, with a weak D call TRBD1 (6 bases). Trimming removed 2 bases from V and 6 bases from J, with 14 bases in between. Germline CDR1 reads SGHTA; CDR2 reads FQGNSA. This CDR3 has 15 residues. CDR3 loop: CASSLPGAPVQPQHF. CDR3 DNA: TGTGCCAGCAGCTTACCGGGGGCGCCGGTTCAGCCCCAGCATTTT.

This clonotype has more than one count but fewer than ten. This chain uses TRBV2 with TRBJ2-1; D perhaps matches TRBD1 (6 bases). The J call is in doubt because the DNA end fits TRBJ2-7 better. The germline gives CDR1 SNHLY, CDR2 FYNNEI. The CDR3 covers 12 residues. CDR3 nucleotides: TGTGCCGCTGATACAGGGAATTACGAGCAGTACTTC. It codes for CAADTGNYEQYF.

Details on this clonotype: A read error may explain this, as a much larger clone is one base away. J is TRBJ2-7 and V is TRBV5-1; D is perhaps TRBD1 (5 bases). Germline V gives CDR1 SGHRS, CDR2 YFSETQ. Trimming removed 0 bases from V and 7 bases from J, with 20 bases in between. CDR3 length: 16 amino acids. The DNA for the CDR3 is TGCGCCAGCAGCTTGGTATCGGACACGACCTCGGGTGAGCAGTACTTC. The encoded protein is CASSLVSDTTSGEQYF.